A selection of T cell receptor beta chains follows, all from one sample in a study of blood T cell repertoires in COVID-19. Here immunoSEQ multiplex PCR was the method, and the copy in TCRdb shows in-frame clones only, minus some. This table has about 90,000 clones, approximately 80% appearing once. The sequencing input was peripheral blood. The source is a woman in her seventies with active or convalescent COVID-19. CDR3s include the opening cysteine and the closing phenylalanine or tryptophan. The D gene is left open where the match is weak. The listing skips clone size in some rows; elsewhere it reads once, few, many or a size class.

J gene	V gene	clone size	D gene	CDR3 length	CDR3 protein	CDR3 DNA
TRBJ2-1	TRBV24-1	.	TRBD1	16	CATSDGTGGSYNEQFF	TGTGCCACCAGTGATGGGACAGGGGGCTCCTACAATGAGCAGTTCTTC
TRBJ2-7	TRBV6-2/TRBV6-3	.	TRBD1	14	CASSRTGGSYEQYF	TGTGCCAGCAGTCGGACAGGGGGCTCCTACGAGCAGTACTTC
TRBJ2-3	TRBV5-1	.	TRBD2	15	CASSLIAGSTDTQYF	TGCGCCAGCAGCTTGATAGCGGGGAGCACAGATACGCAGTATTTT
TRBJ1-1	TRBV5-1	.	TRBD1	16	CASSPGQGASNTEAFF	TGCGCCAGCAGCCCCGGACAGGGGGCCTCGAACACTGAAGCTTTCTTT
TRBJ1-2	TRBV5-5	.	TRBD1	14	CASSPEGTGGVYTF	TGTGCCAGCAGCCCCGAGGGGACAGGGGGCGTCTACACCTTC
TRBJ2-7	TRBV11-2	.	TRBD1	14	CASSRWDRLGEQYF	TGTGCCAGCAGCCGATGGGACAGGCTTGGCGAGCAGTACTTC
TRBJ1-1	TRBV28	.	TRBD1	14	CASRRQGGSTEAFF	TGTGCCAGCAGACGACAGGGGGGTAGCACTGAAGCTTTCTTT
TRBJ1-1	TRBV18	.	TRBD1	13	CASSLQGATEAFF	TGTGCCAGCTCTCTTCAGGGGGCCACTGAAGCTTTCTTT
TRBJ2-2	TRBV18	.	TRBD1	15	CASSPGAQGAGELFF	TGTGCCAGCTCACCAGGGGCACAGGGGGCCGGGGAGCTGTTTTTT
TRBJ1-1	TRBV2	.	.	16	CASSVGSSNVNTEAFF	TGTGCCAGCAGTGTTGGTAGTTCAAACGTGAACACTGAAGCTTTCTTT
TRBJ1-1	TRBV6-1	.	TRBD1	15	CASSEGQGEHTEAFF	TGTGCCAGCAGTGAAGGACAGGGGGAACACACTGAAGCTTTCTTT
TRBJ1-1	TRBV12-3/TRBV12-4	.	TRBD1	13	CASSEQGAAEAFF	TGTGCCAGCAGTGAACAGGGGGCTGCTGAAGCTTTCTTT
TRBJ2-2	TRBV19	few	TRBD1	14	CASSGDSFTGELFF	TGTGCCAGTAGTGGGGACAGTTTCACCGGGGAGCTGTTTTTT
TRBJ2-1	TRBV9	.	TRBD2	14	CASSVVSGGNEQFF	TGTGCCAGCAGCGTTGTCAGCGGGGGTAATGAGCAGTTCTTC
TRBJ2-7	TRBV7-2	.	TRBD1	15	CASSSWGQALYEQYF	TGTGCCAGCAGTTCATGGGGACAGGCTCTCTACGAGCAGTACTTC
TRBJ1-2	TRBV28	.	.	14	CASSPSSHTGGYTF	TGTGCCAGCAGTCCGTCGAGCCACACGGGAGGCTACACCTTC
TRBJ2-7	TRBV28	.	TRBD1	15	CASRPQGTGAYEQYF	TGTGCCAGCAGACCTCAGGGGACAGGGGCCTACGAGCAGTACTTC
TRBJ1-1	TRBV3-1/TRBV3-2	once	.	12	CASSHLGEGAFF	TGTGCCAGCAGCCATCTCGGGGAGGGGGCTTTCTTT
TRBJ1-3	TRBV4-3	once	.	16	CASSQEGQGSGNTIYF	TGCGCCAGCAGCCAAGAGGGGCAGGGGTCTGGAAACACCATATATTTT
TRBJ2-7	TRBV5-6	.	.	13	CASSFRTSYEQYF	TGTGCCAGCAGCTTTAGGACATCCTACGAGCAGTACTTC
TRBJ1-5	TRBV7-9	few	.	15	CASSYSAGAAQPQHF	TGTGCCAGCAGCTACTCGGCAGGGGCTGCTCAGCCCCAGCATTTT
TRBJ1-2	TRBV7-2	.	TRBD1	15	CASSPPTGITRVDTF	TGTGCCAGCAGCCCACCGACAGGGATCACTCGGGTGGACACCTTC
TRBJ1-4	TRBV6-5	.	.	15	CASSNPGTSEEKLFF	TGTGCCAGCAGCAACCCCGGGACTTCGGAGGAAAAACTGTTTTTT
TRBJ1-2	TRBV10-2	.	.	12	CASSESSYGYTF	TGCGCCAGCAGTGAGTCCAGCTATGGCTACACCTTC
TRBJ2-7	TRBV27	once	.	16	CASSLSGALAIYEQYF	TGTGCCAGCAGTTTATCGGGGGCTTTAGCGATCTACGAGCAGTACTTC
TRBJ2-1	TRBV11-3	.	TRBD2	19	CASSLGWLAGGPDYNEQFF	TGTGCCAGCAGCTTAGGGTGGCTAGCGGGGGGCCCCGATTACAATGAGCAGTTCTTC
TRBJ1-3	TRBV2	.	.	16	CASSEAWGVSGNTIYF	TGTGCCAGCAGTGAAGCGTGGGGGGTCAGTGGAAACACCATATATTTT
TRBJ1-6	TRBV4-1	.	.	18	CASSQDGTDSSYNSPLHF	TGCGCCAGCAGCCAAGATGGTACAGACAGCTCCTATAATTCACCCCTCCACTTT